This T cell receptor (beta chain) was profiled in a study of cytomegalovirus exposure and HLA in healthy donors. In its sample, this clone was seen once. The PCR contained 60 Vbeta and 13 Jbeta primers. The method was immunoSEQ multiplex PCR; TCRdb's version includes in-frame clones alone and lacks a portion of them. This table holds 90,000 to 150,000 clones, around 84% found once. V was cut by 4 bases and J by 5 bases, with 12 bases left in between. This CDR3 comprises 14 residues. From germline, CDR1 is MGHRA and CDR2 YSYEKL. Material for sequencing was PBMCs. The receptor was derived from a woman aged 30 to 39 in good health and CMV-seropositive. The gene calls are TRBV4-1 and TRBJ2-1; the D is unclear. In DNA form, the CDR3 reads TGCGCCAGCAGCCCATCCCGGCGGAACAATGAGCAGTTCTTC. This codes for CASSPSRRNNEQFF.